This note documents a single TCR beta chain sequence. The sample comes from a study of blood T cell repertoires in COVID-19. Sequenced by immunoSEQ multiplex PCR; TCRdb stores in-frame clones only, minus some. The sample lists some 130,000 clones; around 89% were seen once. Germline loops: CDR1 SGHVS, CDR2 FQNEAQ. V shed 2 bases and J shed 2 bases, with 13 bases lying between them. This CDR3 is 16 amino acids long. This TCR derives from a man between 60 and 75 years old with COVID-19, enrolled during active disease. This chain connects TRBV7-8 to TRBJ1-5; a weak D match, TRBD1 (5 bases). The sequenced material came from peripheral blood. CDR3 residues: CASSLWGGEGNQPQHF. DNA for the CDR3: TGTGCCAGCAGCTTATGGGGGGGAGAAGGCAATCAGCCCCAGCATTTT. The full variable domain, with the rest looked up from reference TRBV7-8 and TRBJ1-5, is GAGVSQSPRYKVAKRGQDVALRCDPISGHVSLFWYQQALGQGPEFLTYFQNEAQLDKSGLPSDRFFAERPEGSVSTLKIQRTQQEDSAVYLCASSLWGGEGNQPQHFGDGTRLSIL.